This TCR beta chain is from a study of blood T cell repertoires in COVID-19. Some clones are missing from TCRdb's copy, which holds only in-frame ones; the method was immunoSEQ multiplex PCR. The sample has approximately 110,000 clones; just over 85% are singletons. The CDR3 totals 15 residues. The germline V and J ends were trimmed by 1 base and 3 bases, with 13 bases remaining between them. CDR1 is SGHTA, CDR2 FQGNSA, per germline. This receptor was taken from a woman between 50 and 59 years old with active or convalescent COVID-19. Sequences were obtained from peripheral blood. V usage is TRBV7-2 and J usage is TRBJ2-7; D remains ambiguous. DNA for the CDR3: TGTGCCAGCAGCTTAGGATCTCCGGGTCTCTACGAGCAGTACTTC. Its translation is CASSLGSPGLYEQYF.